This T cell receptor beta chain was sequenced in a study of T cell clonality in common variable immunodeficiency. Patients and controls were mostly of Caucasian heritage. The data were produced by immunoSEQ multiplex PCR, yet TCRdb's version contains in-frame clones alone and is incomplete. The repertoire consists of 35,000 to 55,000 clones, none detected only once. This clone was seen many times. The read ends 3 residues early relative to the CDR3; the germline J gene fills the gap. Trimming took off 7 bases at V and 7 bases at J, with 22 bases between the two ends. Germline CDR1 reads SGHTA; CDR2 reads FQGTGA. The CDR3 contains 15 residues.

The V call is TRBV7-3, the J call TRBJ1-2; possible D gene TRBD1, 6 bases. This TCR was recovered from a person aged 18 to 75 in good health. Sequences were obtained from peripheral blood mononuclear cells. The CDR3 spells CASTPLGGALSGYTF. The part of the CDR3 DNA that was read is TGTGCCAGCACCCCCCTGGGGGGGGCGCTCAGTGGC.